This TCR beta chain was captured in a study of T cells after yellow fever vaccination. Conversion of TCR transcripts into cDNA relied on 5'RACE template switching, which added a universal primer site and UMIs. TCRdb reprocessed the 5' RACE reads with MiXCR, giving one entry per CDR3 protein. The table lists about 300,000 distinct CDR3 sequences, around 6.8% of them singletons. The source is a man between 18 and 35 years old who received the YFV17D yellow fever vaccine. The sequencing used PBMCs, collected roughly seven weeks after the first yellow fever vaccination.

The CDR3 spells CASTPPPLAGVPLGTDTQYF. The CDR3 DNA reads as TGTGCCAGCACTCCCCCCCCCCTAGCGGGGGTCCCTCTAGGCACAGATACGCAGTATTTT. The rearrangement links TRBV11-1 to TRBJ2-3; 10 positions match TRBD2. The germline CDR1 and CDR2 sequences are SGHAT and FQDESV (reference sequence). Trimming at V came to 7 bases and at J to 1 base, leaving 20 bases not matched to a gene. This CDR3 contains 20 residues.